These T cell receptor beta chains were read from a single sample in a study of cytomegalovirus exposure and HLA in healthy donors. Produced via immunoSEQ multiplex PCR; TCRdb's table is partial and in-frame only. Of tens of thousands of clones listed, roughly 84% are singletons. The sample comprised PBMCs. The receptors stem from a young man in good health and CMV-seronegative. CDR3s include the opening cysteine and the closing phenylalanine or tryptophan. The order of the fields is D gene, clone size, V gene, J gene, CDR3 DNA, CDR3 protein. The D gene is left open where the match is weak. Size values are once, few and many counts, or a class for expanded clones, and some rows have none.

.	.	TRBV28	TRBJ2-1	TGTGCCAGCAGTTATGGGGGGTCTTACAATGAGCAGTTCTTC	CASSYGGSYNEQFF
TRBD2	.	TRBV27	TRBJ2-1	TGTGCCAGCAGACCGAGGGGACCGGGGGGAAATGAGCAGTTCTTC	CASRPRGPGGNEQFF
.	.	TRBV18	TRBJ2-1	TGTGCCAGCTCACCTGCAGAGGGCCGATACAATGAGCAGTTCTTC	CASSPAEGRYNEQFF
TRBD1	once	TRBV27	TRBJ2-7	TGTGCCAGCAGACCCGACAGGGGCCACTACGAGCAGTACTTC	CASRPDRGHYEQYF
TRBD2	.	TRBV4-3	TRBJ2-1	TGCGCCAGCAGCCAAGATAGCGGGGCAACCTACAATGAGCAGTTCTTC	CASSQDSGATYNEQFF
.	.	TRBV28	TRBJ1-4	TGTGCCAGCAGTTTGGGGGGTGGGACTAATGAAAAACTGTTTTTT	CASSLGGGTNEKLFF
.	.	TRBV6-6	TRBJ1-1	TGTGCCAGCAGTTACGGTCAGTGGAACACTGAAGCTTTCTTT	CASSYGQWNTEAFF
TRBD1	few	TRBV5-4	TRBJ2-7	TGTGCCAGCAGCTTGGTTGGGACAGAGGACGAGCAGTACTTC	CASSLVGTEDEQYF
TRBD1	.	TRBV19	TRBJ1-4	TGTGCCAGTAGTACCAGGGGGCTCGGGGATGAAAAACTGTTTTTT	CASSTRGLGDEKLFF
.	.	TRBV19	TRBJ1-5	TGTGCCAGTAGTCCCGTTCAGGGTCAGCCCCAGCATTTT	CASSPVQGQPQHF
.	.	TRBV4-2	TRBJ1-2	TGTGCCAGCAGCTCCCCGGGACAACCTTATAGCGGCTACACCTTC	CASSSPGQPYSGYTF
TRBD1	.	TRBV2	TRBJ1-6	TGTGCCAGCAGCCTGGGACAGGGGAATTCACCCCTCCACTTT	CASSLGQGNSPLHF
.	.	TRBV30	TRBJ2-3	TGTGCCTGGAGTAGCCTGGTAAATACGCAGTATTTT	CAWSSLVNTQYF
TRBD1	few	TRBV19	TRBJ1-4	TGTGCCAGTAGTACCATTGGACAGGGCGCAACTAATGAAAAACTGTTTTTT	CASSTIGQGATNEKLFF
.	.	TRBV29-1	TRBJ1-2	TGCAGCGTTACACCAAGGGGCGGAACCCTTTATGGCTACACCTTC	CSVTPRGGTLYGYTF
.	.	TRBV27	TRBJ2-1	TGTGCCAGCAGTTGTAGCGGATTCAACAATGAGCAGTTCTTC	CASSCSGFNNEQFF
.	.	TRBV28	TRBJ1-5	TGTGCCAGCAGTTTCCCCCTGGACAGTAAGCAAAGCCTTTTCAATCAGCCCCAGCATTTT	CASSFPLDSKQSLFNQPQHF
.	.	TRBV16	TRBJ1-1	TGTGCCAGCAGTCTATTACAGGGATCGAACACTGAAGCTTTCTTT	CASSLLQGSNTEAFF
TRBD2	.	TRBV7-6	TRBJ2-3	TGTGCCAGCAGCCGGCGGGGAAGCGGGGGGGGTCAGATTAGCACAGATACGCAGTATTTT	CASSRRGSGGGQISTDTQYF
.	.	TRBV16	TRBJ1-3	TGTGCCAGCAGCCCTTTGGACACTTCGAGCTCTGGAAACACCATATATTTT	CASSPLDTSSSGNTIYF
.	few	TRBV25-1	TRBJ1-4	TGTGCCAGCAGTCTAGCGTCGGGAAAACTGTTTTTT	CASSLASGKLFF
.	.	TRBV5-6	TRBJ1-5	TGTGCCAGCAGCTCCTTTGGCAATCAGCCCCAGCATTTT	CASSSFGNQPQHF
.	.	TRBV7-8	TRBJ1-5	TGTGCCAGCAGCTTGGAGGACAGCAATCAGCCCCAGCATTTT	CASSLEDSNQPQHF
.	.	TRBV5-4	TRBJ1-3	TGTGCCAGCAGCTTGGCCGGAGGGGCCCACTCTGGAAACACCATATATTTT	CASSLAGGAHSGNTIYF
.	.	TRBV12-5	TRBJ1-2	TGTGCTAGCTCCTACAGGGAGATTAACTATGGCTACACCTTC	CASSYREINYGYTF
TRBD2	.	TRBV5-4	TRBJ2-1	TGTGCCAGCAGCTTGATTGCGGGGGAATACAATGAGCAGTTCTTC	CASSLIAGEYNEQFF
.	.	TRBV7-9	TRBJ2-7	TGTGCCAGCAGCTTAGGGGGCGGGATTCTCTCCTACGAGCAGTACTTC	CASSLGGGILSYEQYF
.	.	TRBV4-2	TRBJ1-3	TGTGCCAGCAGCCAAGAGGTGCAGGGTGGCGGTGTAAGAAACACCATATATTTT	CASSQEVQGGGVRNTIYF
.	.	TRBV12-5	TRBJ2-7	TGTGCTAGTGCTTGGACTATCCAGGGAGCCGAGCAGTACTTC	CASAWTIQGAEQYF
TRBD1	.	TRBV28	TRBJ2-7	TGTGCCAGCAGTTCAGGGACAGGGACCTACGAGCAGTACTTC	CASSSGTGTYEQYF
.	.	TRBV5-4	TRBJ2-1	TGTGCCAGCAGCTTGGCACACCACAGATCTGAGCAGTTCTTC	CASSLAHHRSEQFF
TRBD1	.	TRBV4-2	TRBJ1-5	TGTGCCAGCAGCCCGACAGGGGGGTCCAGCCCCCAGCATTTT	CASSPTGGSSPQHF
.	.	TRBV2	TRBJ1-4	TGTGCCAGCAGAACAGGCCGTGGAGAAAAACTGTTTTTT	CASRTGRGEKLFF
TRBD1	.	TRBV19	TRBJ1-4	TGTGCCAGTAAGGCAGGGGGTGCAACTAATGAAAAACTGTTTTTT	CASKAGGATNEKLFF
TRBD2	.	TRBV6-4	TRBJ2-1	TGTGCCAGCAGTCAGACTAGCGCGTTTAACAATGAGCAGTTCTTC	CASSQTSAFNNEQFF
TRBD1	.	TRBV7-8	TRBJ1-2	TGTGCCAGCAGCCCGGACAGGGGAGGCAACTATGGCTACACCTTC	CASSPDRGGNYGYTF
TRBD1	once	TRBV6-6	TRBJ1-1	TGTGCCAGCAGTTACGAGGTGACAGGGTGGGCCACTGAAGCTTTCTTT	CASSYEVTGWATEAFF
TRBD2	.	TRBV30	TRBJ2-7	TGTGCCTGGAGTGTCGGGGGGACGAAATACCACGAGCAGTACTTC	CAWSVGGTKYHEQYF
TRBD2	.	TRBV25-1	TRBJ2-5	TGTGCCAGCAGTGAACTAGCGGGGGCCTTGCAAGAGACCCAGTACTTC	CASSELAGALQETQYF
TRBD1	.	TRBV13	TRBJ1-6	TGTGCCAGCGGCGGGGGACAGGGTTCACCCCTCCACTTT	CASGGGQGSPLHF
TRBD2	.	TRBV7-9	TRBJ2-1	TGTGCCAGCAGCGATATACTAGCGGGGGTAAAGGAGTTCTTC	CASSDILAGVKEFF
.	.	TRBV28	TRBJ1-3	TGTGCCAGCAGTTTCTCCTCTGGAAACACCATATATTTT	CASSFSSGNTIYF
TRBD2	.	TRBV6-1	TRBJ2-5	TGTGCCAGCAGTGGAGCGGGGGCTACGAAAGAGACCCAGTACTTC	CASSGAGATKETQYF
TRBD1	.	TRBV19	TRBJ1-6	TGTGCCAGTAGTATGACAGGGAGCGGTTCACCCCTCCACTTT	CASSMTGSGSPLHF
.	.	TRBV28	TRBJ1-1	TGTGCCAGCAGTTTAACGATAGGGGCCTTCGAAGCTTTCTTT	CASSLTIGAFEAFF
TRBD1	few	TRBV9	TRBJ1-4	TGTGCCAGCAGCGTATCCCAGGGGGCGATAGCTAATGAAAAACTGTTTTTT	CASSVSQGAIANEKLFF
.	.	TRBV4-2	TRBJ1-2	TGTGCCAGCAGCCAAGACAGGGTGATGGTTGGCTACACCTTC	CASSQDRVMVGYTF
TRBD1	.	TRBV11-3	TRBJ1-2	TGTGCCAGCAGCTTCGAGTACCGGGACAGGCGATCCTATGGCTACACCTTC	CASSFEYRDRRSYGYTF
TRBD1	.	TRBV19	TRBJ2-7	TGTGCCAGTAGTATCAGGACAGGGTTCTACGAGCAGTACTTC	CASSIRTGFYEQYF
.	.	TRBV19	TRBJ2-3	TGTGCCAGTAGTCCCGGTTGGACAGATACGCAGTATTTT	CASSPGWTDTQYF
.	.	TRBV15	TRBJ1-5	TGTGCCACCAGCCCGAGGTCGTATAGCAATCAGCCCCAGCATTTT	CATSPRSYSNQPQHF
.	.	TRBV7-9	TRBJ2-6	TGTGCCCCAGGGGTCAGCTCTGGGGCCAACGTCCTGACTTTC	CAPGVSSGANVLTF
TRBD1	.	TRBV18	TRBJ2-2	TGTGCCAGCTCACGGGGGACAGCAAACACCGGGGAGCTGTTTTTT	CASSRGTANTGELFF
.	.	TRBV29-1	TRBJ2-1	TGCAGCGTTGTTGCGGGGTCCTCCTACAATGAGCAGTTCTTC	CSVVAGSSYNEQFF
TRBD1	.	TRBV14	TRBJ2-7	TGTGCCAGCAGCCAAGGGGACAGGGCCGAGCAGTACTTC	CASSQGDRAEQYF
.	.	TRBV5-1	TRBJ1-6	TGCGCCAGCGGTGTTGGGAGCTCCTATAATTCACCCCTCCACTTT	CASGVGSSYNSPLHF
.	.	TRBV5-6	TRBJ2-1	TGTGCCAGCAGCTTATCACAGGCCCTGAATGAGCAGTTCTTC	CASSLSQALNEQFF
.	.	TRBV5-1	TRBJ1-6	TGCGCCAGCAGCCTGGGTGCGGGAGAATCACCCCTCCACTTT	CASSLGAGESPLHF
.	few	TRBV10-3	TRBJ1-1	TGTGCCATCAGTTGGACTACGAACACTGAAGCTTTCTTT	CAISWTTNTEAFF